Here is one TCR beta chain with its context. This specimen comes from a study of cytomegalovirus exposure and HLA in healthy donors. Produced via immunoSEQ multiplex PCR; TCRdb's table is partial and in-frame only. The sample records about 150,000 clones, approximately 92% being singletons. Germline trimming cut 1 base from V and 4 bases from J; bases unmatched to any gene: 6. Germline CDR1 is SGHKS and CDR2 is YYEKEE (reference sequence). The CDR3 loop spans 15 amino acids. V usage is TRBV5-5 and J usage is TRBJ2-7; 9 nucleotides line up with TRBD1. The TCR was taken from a woman between 18 and 30 years old in good health and CMV-seropositive. Sequenced input: PBMCs. The CDR3 region has the DNA TGTGCCAGCAGCTTGTCTGGGACAGGGAGGTACGAGCAGTACTTC. Translated, it gives CASSLSGTGRYEQYF.